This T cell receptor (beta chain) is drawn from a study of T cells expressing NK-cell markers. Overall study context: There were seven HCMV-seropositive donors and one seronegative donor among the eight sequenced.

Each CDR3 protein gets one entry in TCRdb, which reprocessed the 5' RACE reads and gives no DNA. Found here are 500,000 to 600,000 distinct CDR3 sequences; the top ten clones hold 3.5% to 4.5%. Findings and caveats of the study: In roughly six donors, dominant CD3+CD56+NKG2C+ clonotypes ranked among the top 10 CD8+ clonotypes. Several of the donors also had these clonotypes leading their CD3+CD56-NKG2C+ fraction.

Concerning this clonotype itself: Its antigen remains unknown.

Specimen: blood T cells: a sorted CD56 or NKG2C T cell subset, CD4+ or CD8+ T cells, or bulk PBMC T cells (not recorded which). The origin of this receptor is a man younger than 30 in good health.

The CDR3 is CSAAAPSGPRRDTQYF. The chain has TRBV20-1 and TRBJ2-3; TCRdb names TRBD2, which stays unverified in the absence of DNA. Germline V CDR1 and CDR2: DFQATT, SNEGSKA (reference sequence). This CDR3 is 16 amino acids long.